These T cell receptor beta chains were read from a single sample in a study of neurological immune-mediated disorders. TCRdb re-called the 5' RACE reads with MiXCR, one entry per CDR3 protein. The sample lists some 57,000 distinct CDR3 sequences, approximately 3.9% occurring once. What was sequenced was PBMCs. Every receptor here comes from a man between 60 and 75 years old with multiple sclerosis. Both conserved end residues are part of each CDR3. A D gene is named only where the DNA matches it firmly. Clone size is given for some rows only: seen once, a few or many times, or a class if the clone is expanded.

clone_size cdr3_length j_call d_call v_call cdr3_nt cdr3_aa
many 13 TRBJ2-1 - TRBV2 TGTGCCAGCAGTTCCTTACCCAGTGCAAGGCAGTTCTTC CASSSLPSARQFF
many 12 TRBJ1-1 TRBD1 TRBV7-9 TGTGCCAGCAGCCACAGGGGCACTGAAGCTTTCTTT CASSHRGTEAFF
many 14 TRBJ1-5 - TRBV27 TGTGCCACCTCGGACAGTCTTAGCAATCAGCCCCAGCATTTT CATSDSLSNQPQHF
many 16 TRBJ2-3 - TRBV5-1 TGCGCCAGCAGCTTGTATGGACGGCGGGTCACAGATACGCAGTATTTT CASSLYGRRVTDTQYF
many 11 TRBJ2-5 - TRBV6-2/TRBV6-3 TGTGCCAGCAGCCGGGGGGAGACCCAGTACTTC CASSRGETQYF
many 11 TRBJ2-3 - TRBV20-1 TGCAGTGCCCTCTCAACAGATACGCAGTATTTT CSALSTDTQYF
many 15 TRBJ2-7 - TRBV20-1 TGCAGTGCTAGAGATCTGTTGGGGGGGCCCTACGAGCAGTACTTC CSARDLLGGPYEQYF
many 14 TRBJ1-1 - TRBV10-3 TGTGCCATCAGGCCGGCGATACCGAACACTGAAGCTTTCTTT CAIRPAIPNTEAFF
many 15 TRBJ2-7 TRBD2 TRBV5-1 TGCGCCAGCAGCTTGGTGACTAGCGGCTCCTACGAGCAGTACTTC CASSLVTSGSYEQYF
many 14 TRBJ2-7 TRBD1 TRBV2 TGTGCCAGCAGTGTCCTACAGGGGGTGGACGAGCAGTACTTC CASSVLQGVDEQYF
many 14 TRBJ2-1 - TRBV15 TGTGCCACCAGCAGAGAAAAGGGGGGAGATGAGCAGTTCTTC CATSREKGGDEQFF
many 13 TRBJ2-5 - TRBV29-1 TGCAGCGTGGAGCTCCATCCTGAAGAGACCCAGTACTTC CSVELHPEETQYF
many 10 TRBJ1-5 - TRBV6-6 TGTGCCAGCAGCCGGGACGAGCAGCATTTT CASSRDEQHF
many 12 TRBJ2-3 TRBD2 TRBV2 TGTGCCAGCAGTGAACGCGGGAGGACGCAGTATTTT CASSERGRTQYF
many 14 TRBJ2-5 TRBD2 TRBV20-1 TGCAGTGCTGGGGGACTAGCGGGGAAAGAGACCCAGTACTTC CSAGGLAGKETQYF
many 17 TRBJ2-3 TRBD1 TRBV24-1 TGTGCCACCAGTGATTCCCTGACAGGGGGCCGGACAGATACGCAGTATTTT CATSDSLTGGRTDTQYF
many 14 TRBJ1-2 - TRBV9 TGTGCCAGCAGCGTAGGAGGCGGGGGCTATGGCTACACCTTC CASSVGGGGYGYTF
- 13 TRBJ1-1 - TRBV5-1 TGCGCCAGCGGACACGGCGATAGCACTGAAGCTTTCTTT CASGHGDSTEAFF
many 15 TRBJ2-7 - TRBV2 TGTGCCAGCAGTGACAGCCAGGTCCTAACCTACGAGCAGTACTTC CASSDSQVLTYEQYF
many 12 TRBJ2-3 TRBD1 TRBV29-1 TGCAGCGGACAGGGGAGAGAAGATACGCAGTATTTT CSGQGREDTQYF
many 13 TRBJ2-1 - TRBV5-1 TGCGCCAGCAGCTCGGGGGCCTCAAATGAGCAGTTCTTC CASSSGASNEQFF
many 14 TRBJ2-5 TRBD2 TRBV15 TGTGCCACCAGCCAAGGCGGGAGACAGGAGACCCAGTACTTC CATSQGGRQETQYF
many 17 TRBJ1-4 - TRBV5-5 TGTGCCAGCAGCTTGTCGTCTTCGCCGAGATTAAATGAAAAACTGTTTTTT CASSLSSSPRLNEKLFF
many 14 TRBJ1-3 TRBD1 TRBV6-5 TGTGCCAGCAACCCAGGGGGCACTGGAAACACCATATATTTT CASNPGGTGNTIYF
many 13 TRBJ2-7 - TRBV6-1 TGTGCCAGCAGTGAACGAACGTTCTACGAGCAGTACTTC CASSERTFYEQYF
many 14 TRBJ2-7 TRBD2 TRBV12-3/TRBV12-4 TGTGCCAGCAGTTACGGCGGGGGGCCCTACGAGCAGTACTTC CASSYGGGPYEQYF
- 12 TRBJ1-5 TRBD1 TRBV18 TGTGCCAGCGGACAGGTAAATCAGCCCCAGCATTTT CASGQVNQPQHF
many 15 TRBJ2-7 TRBD2 TRBV6-5 TGTGCCAGCAGTTACTCTCTAGCGGACACCTACGAGCAGTACTTC CASSYSLADTYEQYF
many 13 TRBJ2-2 - TRBV12-3/TRBV12-4 TGTGCCAGCAGCCCTACTAGCTCCGGGGAGCTGTTTTTT CASSPTSSGELFF
- 13 TRBJ2-2 - TRBV29-1 TGCAGCGTTGATGGGGGACTCACCGGGGAGCTGTTTTTT CSVDGGLTGELFF
many 18 TRBJ2-7 - TRBV27 TGTGCCAGCAGTCCACTTTCCCTTCCGGGACGGAAAGGTGGCGAGCAGTACTTC CASSPLSLPGRKGGEQYF
many 14 TRBJ2-3 - TRBV20-1 TGCAGTGCTCCAAGCGGGTTACACACAGATACGCAGTATTTT CSAPSGLHTDTQYF
few 13 TRBJ2-4 TRBD2 TRBV29-1 TGCAGCGCCACAAGCGTTGGGGGGGACATTCAGTACTTC CSATSVGGDIQYF
many 13 TRBJ1-1 - TRBV5-1 TGCGCCAGCAGCTCCCAGGGTTCCACTGAAGCTTTCTTT CASSSQGSTEAFF
many 13 TRBJ2-1 - TRBV9 TGTGCCAGCAGCGTAGGCTCCTACAATGAGCAGTTCTTC CASSVGSYNEQFF
many 16 TRBJ2-7 TRBD1 TRBV15 TGTGCCACCAGCAGATATAGACAGGGAAGCTCCTACGAGCAGTACTTC CATSRYRQGSSYEQYF
- 12 TRBJ2-1 - TRBV28 TGTGACAGCAAACCTTCCTACAATGCGCAGTTCTTC CDSKPSYNAQFF
few 14 TRBJ1-3 - TRBV12-3/TRBV12-4 TGTGCCAGCAGTTTTAGGGGCTCTGGAAACACCATATATTTT CASSFRGSGNTIYF
many 14 TRBJ1-2 - TRBV7-9 TGTGCCAGCAGCTTAGATTATGATAGCTATGGCTACACCTTC CASSLDYDSYGYTF
many 13 TRBJ2-7 TRBD1 TRBV18 TGTGCCAGCTCACGGGACAGCATTTTTGGGCAGTACTTC CASSRDSIFGQYF
many 14 TRBJ1-4 TRBD1 TRBV6-5 TGTGCCAGCAGGCCGGGACAGGGTTTCGAAAAACTGTTTTTT CASRPGQGFEKLFF
many 16 TRBJ2-1 TRBD2 TRBV10-3 TGTGCCATCAGTGAGTCGCCTAGCGGGGCCCCCAAGGGGCAGTTCTTC CAISESPSGAPKGQFF
many 13 TRBJ2-3 - TRBV12-3/TRBV12-4 TGTGCCAGCAGTCTGAGGACTACTAGTCTCCAGTATTTT CASSLRTTSLQYF
many 17 TRBJ2-7 TRBD2 TRBV27 TGTGCCAGCAGTTATTATTCGCCGGGGGGAGGGGACTACGAGCAGTACTTC CASSYYSPGGGDYEQYF
many 14 TRBJ1-2 - TRBV5-8 TGTGCCAGCAGGCGATTTGGGAGGTGGGATGGCTACACCTTC CASRRFGRWDGYTF
many 15 TRBJ1-4 TRBD1 TRBV5-1 TGCGCCAGCAGCTACGCAACAGGGGTAGATGAAAAACTGTTTTTT CASSYATGVDEKLFF
many 12 TRBJ2-5 - TRBV20-1 TGCAGTGCTTATGGGGTTCGGGAGACCCAGTACTTC CSAYGVRETQYF
- 14 TRBJ1-1 - TRBV29-1 TGCAGCGTTGAAGAGGGCAGGGGGAACACTGAAGCTTTCTTT CSVEEGRGNTEAFF
many 15 TRBJ2-1 TRBD2 TRBV29-1 TGCAGCGTTGAATGGGGGACTAGCGGCTACAATGAGCAGTTCTTC CSVEWGTSGYNEQFF
many 16 TRBJ1-5 TRBD1 TRBV20-1 TGCAGTGCTAGTCCACCCCCGACAGGGAAGAATCAGCCCCAGCATTTT CSASPPPTGKNQPQHF
many 15 TRBJ1-1 TRBD1 TRBV14 TGTGCCAGCAGCGGACAGGTCGCTGGGAACACTGAAGCTTTCTTT CASSGQVAGNTEAFF
many 15 TRBJ2-3 TRBD1 TRBV6-6 TGTGCCAGCAGCTGGGACAGAGCTAGCACAGATACGCAGTATTTT CASSWDRASTDTQYF
- 11 TRBJ2-7 - TRBV10-2 TGCGCCAGCAGTGAGTTCTACGAGCAGTACTTC CASSEFYEQYF
many 14 TRBJ2-1 TRBD2 TRBV3-1 TGTGCCAGCAGCCAAGCGACTAGCGAGAATGAGCAGTTCTTC CASSQATSENEQFF
many 13 TRBJ2-2 - TRBV10-2 TGCGCCAGCAGTGAGTCGCCGCCTTTCGAACTGTTTTTT CASSESPPFELFF
few 14 TRBJ2-7 - TRBV2 TGTGCCAGCAGTCCGGCCCCGGCCGCCTACGAGCAGTACTTC CASSPAPAAYEQYF
many 14 TRBJ2-1 - TRBV12-3/TRBV12-4 TGTGCCAGCAGTAGCGAGTGGGGTCGTAATGAGCAGTTCTTC CASSSEWGRNEQFF
- 12 TRBJ1-1 - TRBV20-1 TGCAGTGCTGGGGGGGTCGGGACTGAAGCTTTCTTT CSAGGVGTEAFF
many 14 TRBJ2-7 - TRBV7-2 TGTGCCAGCAGCCCGGGGAGCGGGTCCTACGAGCAGTACTTC CASSPGSGSYEQYF
many 12 TRBJ2-3 - TRBV27 TGTGCCAGCAGTTTCGGCCCAGATACGCAGTATTTT CASSFGPDTQYF